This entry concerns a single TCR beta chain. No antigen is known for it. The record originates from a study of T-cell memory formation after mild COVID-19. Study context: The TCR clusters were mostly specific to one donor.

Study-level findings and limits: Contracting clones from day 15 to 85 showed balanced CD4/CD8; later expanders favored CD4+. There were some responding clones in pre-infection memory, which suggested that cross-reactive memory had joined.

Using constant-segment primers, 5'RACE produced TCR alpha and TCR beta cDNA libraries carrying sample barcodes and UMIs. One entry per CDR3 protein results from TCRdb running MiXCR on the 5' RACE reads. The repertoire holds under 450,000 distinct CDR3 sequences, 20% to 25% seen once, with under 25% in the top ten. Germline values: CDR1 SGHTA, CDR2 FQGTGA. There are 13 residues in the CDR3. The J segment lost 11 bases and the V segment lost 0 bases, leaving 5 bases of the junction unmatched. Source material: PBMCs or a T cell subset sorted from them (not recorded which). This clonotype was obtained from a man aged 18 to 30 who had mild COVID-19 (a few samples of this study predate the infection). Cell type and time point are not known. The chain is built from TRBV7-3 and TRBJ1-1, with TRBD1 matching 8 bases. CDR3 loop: CASSLTTGVGAFF. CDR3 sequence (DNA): TGTGCCAGCAGCTTAACGACAGGGGTTGGTGCTTTCTTT.